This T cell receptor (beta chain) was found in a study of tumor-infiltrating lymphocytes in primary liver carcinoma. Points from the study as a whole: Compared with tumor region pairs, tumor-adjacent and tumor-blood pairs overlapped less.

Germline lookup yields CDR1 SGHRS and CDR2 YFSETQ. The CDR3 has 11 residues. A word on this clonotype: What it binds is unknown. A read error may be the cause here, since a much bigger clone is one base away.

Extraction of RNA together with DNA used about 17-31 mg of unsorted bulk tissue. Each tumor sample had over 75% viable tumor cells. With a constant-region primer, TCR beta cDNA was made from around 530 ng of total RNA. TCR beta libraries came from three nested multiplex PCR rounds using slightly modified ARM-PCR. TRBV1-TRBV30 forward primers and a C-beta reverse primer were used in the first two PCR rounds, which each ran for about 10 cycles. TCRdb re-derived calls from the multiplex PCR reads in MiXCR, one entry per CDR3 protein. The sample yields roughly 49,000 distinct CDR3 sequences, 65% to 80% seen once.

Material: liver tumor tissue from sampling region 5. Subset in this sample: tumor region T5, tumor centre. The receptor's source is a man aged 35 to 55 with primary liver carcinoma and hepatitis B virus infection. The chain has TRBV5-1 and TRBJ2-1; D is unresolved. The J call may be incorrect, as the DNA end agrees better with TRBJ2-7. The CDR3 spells CASSFENEQYF. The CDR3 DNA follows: TGCGCCAGCAGCTTTGAAAATGAGCAGTACTTC.